This T cell receptor (beta chain) was recorded in a study of T cells after yellow fever vaccination. Whole-study findings and limits: Abundant clonotypes from the bulk population could contaminate FACS-sorted repertoires.

Germline assignment: CDR1 SQVTM and CDR2 ANQGSEA. This CDR3 is built from 12 residues. Trimming shortened V by 4 bases and J by 6 bases, and 13 bases separated the two germline ends. As regards this clonotype: Its matching antigen is unknown.

The study made its TCR cDNA through 5'RACE template switching. That step introduced a universal primer site along with UMIs. Each CDR3 protein is one row after TCRdb ran MiXCR on the 5' RACE reads. This table holds around 600,000 distinct CDR3 sequences, 10% to 15% found once. The chain employs TRBV29-1 and TRBJ2-7; TRBD2 is a possible D gene (6 bases). This clonotype was obtained from a man under 40 who received the YFV17D yellow fever vaccine. The sample in question was PBMCs, obtained on the day of the yellow fever booster vaccination. The CDR3 sequence is CSVVGLRSEQYF. The CDR3 DNA is TGCAGCGTTGTGGGACTGAGATCCGAGCAGTACTTC.